The 3 T cell receptor beta chains presented below share a single source sample, sequenced in a study of low-dose radiotherapy and immunotherapy resistance in tumors. As to time point: before trial treatment. TRAV and TRBV primers primed cDNA for both TCRalpha and TCRbeta. A constant-region primer paired with the V-primer adapter amplified TCRs over about 20 PCR cycles. TCRdb analysed the reads with MiXCR anew, one entry per CDR3 protein. The sample records 65,000 to 95,000 distinct CDR3 sequences, under 20% being singletons. The sample consisted of PBMCs, taken before treatment. These receptors were collected from a male donor with prostate cancer.

This rearrangement joins TRBV9 to TRBJ2-7; 12 bases agree with TRBD2. J gave up 2 bases and V 4 bases, and 4 bases lay outside the gene matches. The CDR3 spans 15 residues. Looked up from germline, CDR1 is SGDLS and CDR2 is YYNGEE. CDR3 bases: TGTGCCAGCAGCCCCCTAGCGGGGGGGCCCTACGAGCAGTACTTC. Its translation is CASSPLAGGPYEQYF.

The table lists this clonotype with many counts. V usage is TRBV29-1 and J usage is TRBJ2-1; D is unclear. Trimming cost V 3 bases and J 9 bases, with 9 bases left between them. This CDR3 spans 11 amino acids. CDR1 and CDR2 (germline): SQVTM, ANQGSEA. For the CDR3, the DNA is TGCAGCGTTGAGATACAGATTGAGCAGTTCTTC. It encodes CSVEIQIEQFF.

Note on this clonotype: The junction does not match germline at one end; this may be a read error. This chain connects TRBV7-8 to TRBJ1-4; D gene ambiguous. This CDR3 region has 15 residues. Germline-derived CDR1 and CDR2 are SGHVS and FQNEAQ. In DNA form, the CDR3 reads TGTGCCAGCAGCCCCCGAACCTATAATGAAAAACTGTTTTGTTTT. Encoded protein: CASSPRTYNEKLFCF.